The following is a T cell receptor beta chain sequence with its context. This sample was included in a study of CD4 and CD8 cells across lung adenocarcinoma regions. TCRdb re-called the PCR reads through MiXCR, storing one row per CDR3 protein. The sample lists some 22,000 distinct CDR3 sequences; about 51% were seen once. The patients had localized lung adenocarcinoma, a non-small cell subtype. Trimming left V 6 bases short and J 8 bases short, with 19 bases between. The CDR3 is 15 amino acids. This chain joins TRBV12-3 or TRBV12-4 and TRBJ1-4; tentative D call: TRBD1 (5 bases). Material: CD4+ T cells from the center of a lung tumor. The receptor comes from a male donor with lung adenocarcinoma. The CD4 and CD8 labels of this study may be unreliable. The CDR3 DNA sequence: TGTGCCAGCAGCTCAATGGGGGGGACGGAGGAAAAACTGTTTTTT. Residues: CASSSMGGTEEKLFF.